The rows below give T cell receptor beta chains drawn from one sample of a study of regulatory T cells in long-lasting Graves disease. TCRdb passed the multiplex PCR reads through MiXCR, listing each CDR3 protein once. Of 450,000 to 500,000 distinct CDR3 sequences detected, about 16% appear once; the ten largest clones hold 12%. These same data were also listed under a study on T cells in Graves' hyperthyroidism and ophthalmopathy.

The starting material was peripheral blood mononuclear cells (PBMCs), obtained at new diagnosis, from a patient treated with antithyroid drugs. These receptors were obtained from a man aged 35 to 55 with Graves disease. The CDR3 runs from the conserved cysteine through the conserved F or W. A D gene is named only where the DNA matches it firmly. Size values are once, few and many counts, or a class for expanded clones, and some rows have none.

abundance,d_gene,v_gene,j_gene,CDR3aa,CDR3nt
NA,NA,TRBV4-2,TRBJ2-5,CASSQGQRAQETQYF,TGTGCCAGCAGCCAAGGCCAACGGGCCCAAGAGACCCAGTACTTC
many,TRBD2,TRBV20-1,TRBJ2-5,CSASEGLAGGPGETQYF,TGCAGTGCTAGCGAGGGACTAGCGGGAGGGCCCGGGGAGACCCAGTACTTC
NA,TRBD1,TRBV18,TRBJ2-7,CASSPKGQLYEQYF,TGTGCCAGCTCACCGAAGGGACAGCTCTACGAGCAGTACTTC
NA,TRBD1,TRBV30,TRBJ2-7,CAVMTGALYEQYF,TGTGCCGTGATGACAGGGGCCTTATACGAGCAGTACTTC
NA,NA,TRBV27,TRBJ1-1,CASSRERGGSEAFF,TGTGCCAGCAGTCGGGAACGGGGTGGATCTGAAGCTTTCTTT
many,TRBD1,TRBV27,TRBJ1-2,CASSPLGTGFPAYYGYTF,TGTGCCAGCAGTCCGCTAGGGACAGGTTTCCCCGCATACTATGGCTACACCTTC
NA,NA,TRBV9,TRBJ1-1,CASSGGLVTEAFF,TGTGCCAGCAGTGGAGGGCTTGTAACTGAAGCTTTCTTT
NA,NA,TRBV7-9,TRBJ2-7,CASSLGVGRRYEQYF,TGTGCCAGCAGCTTAGGGGTCGGCCGGAGGTACGAGCAGTACTTC
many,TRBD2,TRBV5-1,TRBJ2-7,CASSMGGGSNEQYF,TGCGCCAGCAGCATGGGGGGGGGTTCGAACGAGCAGTACTTC
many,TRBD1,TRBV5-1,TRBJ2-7,CASSSDRMYEQYF,TGCGCCAGCAGCTCGGACAGGATGTACGAGCAGTACTTC
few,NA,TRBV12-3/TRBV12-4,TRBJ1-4,CASTPGGGREKLFF,TGTGCCAGCACCCCCGGGGGGGGGCGTGAAAAACTGTTTTTT